This TCR beta chain was sequenced during a study of cytomegalovirus exposure and HLA in healthy donors. On the study more broadly: Around 89 million unique TCRs from HLA-typed donors made up an early data release.

Study-level findings and limits: A missense variant in DCLRE1C was later tied to TCR beta V- and J-gene trimming. Reportedly, a later analysis found an Asian-associated ancestry cluster had fewer N-insertions than the roughly 630-donor mean.

As regards this clone: Its antigen is as yet unknown.

The PCR made use of 60 Vbeta and 13 Jbeta primers. TCRdb's table, derived via immunoSEQ multiplex PCR, lists solely in-frame clones and lacks some. The table shows about 130,000 clones, with around 77% occurring only once. This receptor was taken from a man aged 25-45 years in good health and CMV-seronegative. Sequencing used PBMCs.

The CDR3 DNA follows: TGTGCCAGCAGCGTAGGGGGATCGGGATCCTACGAGCAGTACTTC. Translation gives CASSVGGSGSYEQYF. This chain connects TRBV9 to TRBJ2-7, with D perhaps matching TRBD2 (5 bases). The CDR3 runs 15 residues. Germline assignment: CDR1 SGDLS and CDR2 YYNGEE. V was pared by 0 bases and J by 1 base, with 11 bases between.